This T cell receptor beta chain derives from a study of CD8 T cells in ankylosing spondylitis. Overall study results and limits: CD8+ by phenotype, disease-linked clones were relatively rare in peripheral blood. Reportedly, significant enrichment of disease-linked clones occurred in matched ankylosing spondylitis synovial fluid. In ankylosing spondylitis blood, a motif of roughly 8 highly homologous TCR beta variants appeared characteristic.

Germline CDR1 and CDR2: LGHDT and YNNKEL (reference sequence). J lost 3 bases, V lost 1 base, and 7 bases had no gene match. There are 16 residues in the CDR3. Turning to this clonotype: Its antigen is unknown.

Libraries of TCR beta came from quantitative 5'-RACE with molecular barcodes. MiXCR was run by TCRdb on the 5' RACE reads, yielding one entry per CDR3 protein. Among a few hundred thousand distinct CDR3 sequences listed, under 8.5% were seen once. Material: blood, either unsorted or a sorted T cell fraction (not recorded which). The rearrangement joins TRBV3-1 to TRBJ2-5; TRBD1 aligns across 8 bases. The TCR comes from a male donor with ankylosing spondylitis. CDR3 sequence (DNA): TGTGCCAGCAGCCAAGCGTCCGGGACAGGTGAAGAGACCCAGTACTTC. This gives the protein CASSQASGTGEETQYF.